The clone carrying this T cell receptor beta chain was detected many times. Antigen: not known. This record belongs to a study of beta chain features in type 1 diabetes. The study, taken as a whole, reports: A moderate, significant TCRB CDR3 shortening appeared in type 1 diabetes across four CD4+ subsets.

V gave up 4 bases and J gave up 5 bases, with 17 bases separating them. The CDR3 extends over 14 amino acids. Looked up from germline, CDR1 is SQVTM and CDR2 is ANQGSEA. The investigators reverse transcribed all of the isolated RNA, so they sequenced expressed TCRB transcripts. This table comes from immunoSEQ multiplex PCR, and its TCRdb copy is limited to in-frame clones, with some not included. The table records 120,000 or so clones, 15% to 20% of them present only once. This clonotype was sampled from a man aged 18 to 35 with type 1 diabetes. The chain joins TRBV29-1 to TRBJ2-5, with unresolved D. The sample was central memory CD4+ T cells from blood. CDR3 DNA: TGCAGCGTTGCTCGGGTCCAACCCGCGGAGACCCAGTACTTC. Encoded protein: CSVARVQPAETQYF.